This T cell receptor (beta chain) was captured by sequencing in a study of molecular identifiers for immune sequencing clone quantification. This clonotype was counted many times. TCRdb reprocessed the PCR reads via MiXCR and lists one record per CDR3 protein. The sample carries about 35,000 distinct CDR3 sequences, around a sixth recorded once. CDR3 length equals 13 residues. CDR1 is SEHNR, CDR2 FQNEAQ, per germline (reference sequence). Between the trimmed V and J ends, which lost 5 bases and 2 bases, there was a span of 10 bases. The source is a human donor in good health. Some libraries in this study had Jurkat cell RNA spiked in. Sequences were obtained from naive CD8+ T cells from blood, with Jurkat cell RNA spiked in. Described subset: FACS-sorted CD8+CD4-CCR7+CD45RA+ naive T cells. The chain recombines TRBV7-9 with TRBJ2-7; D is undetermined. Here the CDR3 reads CASSPRTAYEQYF. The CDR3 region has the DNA TGTGCCAGCAGCCCCCGAACAGCCTACGAGCAGTACTTC.